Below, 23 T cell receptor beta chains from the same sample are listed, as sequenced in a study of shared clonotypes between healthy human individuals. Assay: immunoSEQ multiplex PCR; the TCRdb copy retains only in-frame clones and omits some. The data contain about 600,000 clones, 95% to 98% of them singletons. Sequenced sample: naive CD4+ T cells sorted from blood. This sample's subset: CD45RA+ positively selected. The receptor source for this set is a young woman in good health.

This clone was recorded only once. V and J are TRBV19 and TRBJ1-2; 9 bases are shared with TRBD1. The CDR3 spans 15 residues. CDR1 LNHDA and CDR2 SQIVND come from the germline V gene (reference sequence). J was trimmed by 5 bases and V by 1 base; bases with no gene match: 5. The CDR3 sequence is CASSIAHGTGYGYTF. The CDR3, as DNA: TGTGCCAGTAGTATAGCCCACGGGACAGGGTATGGCTACACCTTC. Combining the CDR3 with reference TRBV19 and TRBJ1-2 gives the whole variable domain DGGITQSPKYLFRKEGQNVTLSCEQNLNHDAMYWYRQDPGQGLRLIYYSQIVNDFQKGDIAEGYSVSREKKESFPLTVTSAQKNPTAFYLCASSIAHGTGYGYTFGSGTRLTVV.

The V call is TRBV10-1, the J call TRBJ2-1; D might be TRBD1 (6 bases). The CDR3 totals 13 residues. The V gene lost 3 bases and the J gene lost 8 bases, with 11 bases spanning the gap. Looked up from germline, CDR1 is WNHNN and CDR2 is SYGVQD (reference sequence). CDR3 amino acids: CASSEPQGHEQFF. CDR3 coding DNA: TGCGCCAGCAGTGAACCACAGGGACATGAGCAGTTCTTC.

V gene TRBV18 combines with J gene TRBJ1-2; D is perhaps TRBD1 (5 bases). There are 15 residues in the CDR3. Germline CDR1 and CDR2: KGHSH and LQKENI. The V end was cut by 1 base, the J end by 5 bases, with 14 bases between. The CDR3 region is CASSPQGRLRYGYTF. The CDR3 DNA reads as TGTGCCAGCTCACCACAGGGGCGCCTTCGGTATGGCTACACCTTC.

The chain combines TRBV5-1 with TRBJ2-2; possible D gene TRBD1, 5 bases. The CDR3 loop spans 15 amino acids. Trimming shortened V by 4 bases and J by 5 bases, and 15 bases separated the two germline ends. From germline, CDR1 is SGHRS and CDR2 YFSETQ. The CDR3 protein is CASSLPTAQTGELFF. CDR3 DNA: TGCGCCAGCAGCCTACCGACAGCTCAAACCGGGGAGCTGTTTTTT.

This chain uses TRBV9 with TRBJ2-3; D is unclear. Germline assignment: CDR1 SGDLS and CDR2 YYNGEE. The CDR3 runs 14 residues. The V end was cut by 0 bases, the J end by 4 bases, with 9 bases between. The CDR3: CASSVVWKADTQYF. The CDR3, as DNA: TGTGCCAGCAGCGTAGTATGGAAGGCAGATACGCAGTATTTT.

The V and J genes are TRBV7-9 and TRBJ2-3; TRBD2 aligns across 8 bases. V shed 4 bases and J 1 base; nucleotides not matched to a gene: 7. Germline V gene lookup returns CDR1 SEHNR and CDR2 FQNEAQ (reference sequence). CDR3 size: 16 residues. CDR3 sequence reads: CASSSVAGSRTDTQYF. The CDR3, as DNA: TGTGCCAGCAGCTCCGTAGCGGGGTCCCGCACAGATACGCAGTATTTT. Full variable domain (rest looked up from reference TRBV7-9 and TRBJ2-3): DTGVSQNPRHKITKRGQNVTFRCDPISEHNRLYWYRQTLGQGPEFLTYFQNEAQLEKSRLLSDRFSAERPKGSFSTLEIQRTEQGDSAMYLCASSSVAGSRTDTQYFGPGTRLTVL.

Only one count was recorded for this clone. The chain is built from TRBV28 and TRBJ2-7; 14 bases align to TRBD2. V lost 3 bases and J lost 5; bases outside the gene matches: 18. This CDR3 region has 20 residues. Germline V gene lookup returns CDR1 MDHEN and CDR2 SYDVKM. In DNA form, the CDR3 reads TGTGCCAGCAGTTTGACAGGGCTGAGGACTAGCGGGAGGTGCTGTAACGAGCAGTACTTC. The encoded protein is CASSLTGLRTSGRCCNEQYF.

The chain's CDR3 is CASSTAGDSGYEQYF. CDR3 sequence (DNA): TGTGCCAGCAGCACCGCGGGGGACAGTGGCTACGAGCAGTACTTC. The genes are TRBV5-4 and TRBJ2-5, with D perhaps being TRBD1 or TRBD2 (7 bases each). Near its end, the DNA agrees better with TRBJ2-7, so the J call may be wrong. The germline V gene encodes CDR1 SGHNT and CDR2 YYREEE (reference sequence). This CDR3 contains 15 residues.

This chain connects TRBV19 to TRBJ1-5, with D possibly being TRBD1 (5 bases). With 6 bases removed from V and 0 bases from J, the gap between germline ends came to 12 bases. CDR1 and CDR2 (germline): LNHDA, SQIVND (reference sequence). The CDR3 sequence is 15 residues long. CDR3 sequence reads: CASSHGTNSNQPQHF. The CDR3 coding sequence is TGTGCCAGTAGCCATGGGACCAATAGCAATCAGCCCCAGCATTTT.

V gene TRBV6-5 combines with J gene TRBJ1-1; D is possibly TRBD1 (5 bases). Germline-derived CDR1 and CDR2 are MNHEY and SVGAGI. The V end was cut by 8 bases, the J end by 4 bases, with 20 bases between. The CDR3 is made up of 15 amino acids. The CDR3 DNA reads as TGTGCCAGCTGTTTATCAGGGTTGGAGGGCACTGAAGCTTTCTTT. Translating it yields CASCLSGLEGTEAFF.

CDR3 coding DNA: TGTGCCAGCAGTGCGTCTCAACGAGGGAATGAGCAGTTCTTC. Protein product: CASSASQRGNEQFF. V usage is TRBV6-1 and J usage is TRBJ2-1, with a weak D call TRBD2 (5 bases). CDR1 is MNHNS and CDR2 is SASEGT in the germline V gene. V lost 4 bases to trimming and J lost 7 bases, with 14 bases between them. This CDR3 comprises 14 residues.

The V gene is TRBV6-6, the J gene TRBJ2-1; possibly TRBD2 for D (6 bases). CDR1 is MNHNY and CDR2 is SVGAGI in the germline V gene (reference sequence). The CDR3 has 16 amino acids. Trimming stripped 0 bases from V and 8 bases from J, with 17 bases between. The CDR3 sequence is CASSYSSYGGPHEQFF. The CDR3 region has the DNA TGTGCCAGCAGTTACTCCTCATACGGGGGACCCCATGAGCAGTTCTTC.

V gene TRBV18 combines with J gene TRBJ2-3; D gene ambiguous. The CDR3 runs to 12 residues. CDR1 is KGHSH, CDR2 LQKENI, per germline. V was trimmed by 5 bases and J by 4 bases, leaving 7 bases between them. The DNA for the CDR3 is TGTGCCAGCTCAGTATCGCCAGATACGCAGTATTTT. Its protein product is CASSVSPDTQYF.

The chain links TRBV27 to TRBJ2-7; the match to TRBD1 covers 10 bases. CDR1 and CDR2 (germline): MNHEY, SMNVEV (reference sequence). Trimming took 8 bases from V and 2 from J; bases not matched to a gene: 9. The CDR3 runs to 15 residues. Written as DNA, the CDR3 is TGTGCCAGCGGACGTCCGGGACAGGGGACCTACGAGCAGTACTTC. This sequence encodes CASGRPGQGTYEQYF.

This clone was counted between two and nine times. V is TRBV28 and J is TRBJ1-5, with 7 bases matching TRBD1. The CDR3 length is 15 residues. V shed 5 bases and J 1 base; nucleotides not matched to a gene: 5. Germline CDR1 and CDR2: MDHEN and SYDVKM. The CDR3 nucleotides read TGTGCCAGCAGTCCCCGGGGACAGAGCAATCAGCCCCAGCATTTT. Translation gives CASSPRGQSNQPQHF.

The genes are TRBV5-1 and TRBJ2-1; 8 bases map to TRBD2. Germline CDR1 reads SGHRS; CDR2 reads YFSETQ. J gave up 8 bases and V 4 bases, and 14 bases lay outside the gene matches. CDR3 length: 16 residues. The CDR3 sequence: CASSPGGVSGAYEQFF. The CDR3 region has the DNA TGCGCCAGCAGCCCCGGCGGGGTTAGCGGGGCCTATGAGCAGTTCTTC.

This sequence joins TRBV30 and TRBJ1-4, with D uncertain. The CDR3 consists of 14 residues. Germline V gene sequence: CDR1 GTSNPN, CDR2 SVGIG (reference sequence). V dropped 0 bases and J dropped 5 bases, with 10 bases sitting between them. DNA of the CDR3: TGTGCCTGGAGTGTGGGCGGAAAAAATGAAAAACTGTTTTTT. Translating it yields CAWSVGGKNEKLFF.

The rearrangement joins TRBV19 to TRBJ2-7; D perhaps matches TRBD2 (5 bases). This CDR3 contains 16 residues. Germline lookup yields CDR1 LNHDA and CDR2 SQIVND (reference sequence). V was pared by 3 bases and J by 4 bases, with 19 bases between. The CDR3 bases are TGTGCCAGTAGTATCGGGGTATCCTCACCGGCTTACGAGCAGTACTTC. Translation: CASSIGVSSPAYEQYF.

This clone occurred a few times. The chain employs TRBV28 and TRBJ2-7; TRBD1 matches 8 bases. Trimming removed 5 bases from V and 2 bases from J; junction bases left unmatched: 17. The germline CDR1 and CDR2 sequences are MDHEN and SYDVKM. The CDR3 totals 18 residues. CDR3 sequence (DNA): TGTGCCAGCAGTGGACCGGGACAGGTTCCCTTATCGGCCTACGAGCAGTACTTC. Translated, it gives CASSGPGQVPLSAYEQYF.

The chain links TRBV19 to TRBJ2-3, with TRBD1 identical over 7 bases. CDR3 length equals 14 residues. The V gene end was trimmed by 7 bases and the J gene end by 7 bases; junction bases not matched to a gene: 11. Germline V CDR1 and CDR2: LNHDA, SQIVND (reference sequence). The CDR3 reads CASTPAGGHHTQYF. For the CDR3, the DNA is TGTGCCAGTACTCCGGCAGGGGGTCACCATACGCAGTATTTT.

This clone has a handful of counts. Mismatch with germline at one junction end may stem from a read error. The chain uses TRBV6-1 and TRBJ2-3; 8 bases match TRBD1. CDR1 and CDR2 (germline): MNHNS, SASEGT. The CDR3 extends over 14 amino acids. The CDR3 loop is CASREGQGTNTQYF. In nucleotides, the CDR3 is TGTGCCAGCAGGGAAGGACAGGGAACTAATACGCAGTATTTT.

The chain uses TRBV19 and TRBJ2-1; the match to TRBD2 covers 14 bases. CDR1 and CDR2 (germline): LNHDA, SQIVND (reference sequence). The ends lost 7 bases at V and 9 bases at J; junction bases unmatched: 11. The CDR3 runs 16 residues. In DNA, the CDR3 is TGTGCCAGTACCATAGGGGGGACTAGCGGGAGTACTGAGCAGTTCTTC. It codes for CASTIGGTSGSTEQFF. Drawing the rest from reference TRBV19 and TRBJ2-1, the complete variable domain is DGGITQSPKYLFRKEGQNVTLSCEQNLNHDAMYWYRQDPGQGLRLIYYSQIVNDFQKGDIAEGYSVSREKKESFPLTVTSAQKNPTAFYLCASTIGGTSGSTEQFFGPGTRLTVL.

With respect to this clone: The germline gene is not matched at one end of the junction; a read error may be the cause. The CDR3 DNA reads TGTGCCACCAGTCCCCTGGGCAGGGGTTCACCCCTCCACTTT. Its translation is CATSPLGRGSPLHF. The chain has TRBV27 and TRBJ1-6; the D gene is possibly TRBD1 (6 bases). The CDR3 has 14 residues. CDR1 and CDR2 (germline): MNHEY, SMNVEV (reference sequence).